A single sample gave rise to the 17 T cell receptor beta chains below, sequenced in a study of blood T cell repertoires in COVID-19 (dated by TCRdb to the early 2020s). The library was produced with the immunoSEQ multiplex PCR assay. TCRdb took over this immuneACCESS table, retaining in-frame rearrangements with V and J assigned. Such tables are incomplete; in checked studies, under half of the missing clones stem from an unresolved V gene, and the remainder is unexplained. In this sample the table shows 270,000 or so clones, more than 75% of which occur a single time. The ten largest clonotypes hold approximately 10% of the sample. Input material: peripheral blood. The receptors here all came from a man in his forties with active or convalescent COVID-19.

The rearrangement links TRBV12-3 or TRBV12-4 to TRBJ2-5, with D unclear. V lost 2 bases, J lost 5 bases, and 6 bases lay in between. The CDR3 covers 12 residues. CDR3 DNA: TGTGCCAGCAGTTTAATCTCGGAGACCCAGTACTTC. This sequence encodes CASSLISETQYF.

The chain recombines TRBV10-3 with TRBJ2-3; 7 bases map to TRBD2. Germline CDR1 ENHRY, CDR2 SYGVKD. J lost 1 base, V lost 11 bases, and 9 bases had no gene match. The CDR3 runs 14 residues. The chain's CDR3 is CAAGRGEGTDTQYF. The DNA for the CDR3 is TGTGCCGCAGGACGGGGGGAAGGCACAGATACGCAGTATTTT.

This chain links TRBV5-4 with TRBJ2-1; 10 positions match TRBD2. Trimming at V came to 3 bases and at J to 4 bases, leaving 13 bases not matched to a gene. CDR3 length: 18 amino acids. CDR1 SGHNT and CDR2 YYREEE come from the germline V gene (reference sequence). CDR3 in DNA: TGTGCCAGCAGCTACGGAGGGGGCGGGACTAGCGCATACAATGAGCAGTTCTTC. Protein sequence: CASSYGGGGTSAYNEQFF.

The chain recombines TRBV5-1 with TRBJ1-6; D is perhaps TRBD1 (6 bases). CDR3 length: 16 residues. V was pared by 4 bases and J by 6 bases, with 17 bases between. Germline V gives CDR1 SGHRS, CDR2 YFSETQ. Here the CDR3 reads CASSLTGPDRNSPLHF. The DNA of the CDR3 is TGCGCCAGCAGCCTGACAGGACCTGATCGTAATTCACCCCTCCACTTT.

The rearrangement joins TRBV21-1 to TRBJ2-7; the table's D call TRBD1 went unverified against the DNA. TRBV21-1 is a recognized pseudogene. CDR3 length equals 11 residues. CDR3 protein: CARGAAYEQYF. The CDR3, as DNA: TGTGCCAGGGGGGCCGCCTACGAGCAGTACTTC.

The V gene is TRBV10-3, the J gene TRBJ2-1; TRBD1 matches at 10 bases. Germline-derived CDR1 and CDR2 are ENHRY and SYGVKD. The CDR3 length is 15 residues. V lost 7 bases and J lost 3; bases outside the gene matches: 6. CDR3 in amino acids: CAINLDRGLYNEQFF. The CDR3 nucleotides are TGTGCCATCAATTTAGACAGGGGGCTCTACAATGAGCAGTTCTTC.

The chain has TRBV30 and TRBJ2-7; 8 bases agree with TRBD2. V shed 0 bases, J shed 6 bases, and the junction held 7 bases outside the gene matches. The CDR3 sequence is 14 residues long. Germline V gene lookup returns CDR1 GTSNPN and CDR2 SVGIG (reference sequence). In nucleotides, the CDR3 is TGTGCCTGGAGTGTAGGCCTAGCGGGTTTCGAGCAGTACTTC. Translating it yields CAWSVGLAGFEQYF.

The V gene is TRBV6-5, the J gene TRBJ2-1, with 12 bases identical to TRBD2. Germline V gene lookup returns CDR1 MNHEY and CDR2 SVGAGI. Trimming took 10 bases from V and 4 from J; bases not matched to a gene: 5. This CDR3 comprises 14 residues. The CDR3 DNA sequence: TGTGCCACGAGAGGACTAGCGGGGTACAATGAGCAGTTCTTC. Protein product: CATRGLAGYNEQFF.

In regard to this clone: A single base separates this from a much larger clone, so it may be a read error. The chain uses TRBV11-3 and TRBJ2-7; 9 bases agree with TRBD1. Germline assignment: CDR1 SGHNT and CDR2 YENEEA. The CDR3 is 14 residues long. The V segment lost 2 bases and the J segment 4 bases; nucleotides outside the gene matches: 3. CDR3 DNA: TGTGCCAGCAGCTTAACGGGACAGGGATACGAGCAGTACTTC. It yields the protein CASSLTGQGYEQYF.

The chain couples TRBV30 to TRBJ1-1; D remains ambiguous. The CDR3 contains 13 residues. The V end was cut by 2 bases, the J end by 6 bases, with 13 bases between. Germline V gene sequence: CDR1 GTSNPN, CDR2 SVGIG (reference sequence). The CDR3 here is CAWSRLPRAEAFF. The CDR3 nucleotides are TGTGCCTGGAGTCGACTTCCCCGCGCTGAAGCTTTCTTT.

The chain recombines TRBV28 with TRBJ1-2; 9 bases align to TRBD1. J gave up 8 bases and V 5 bases, and 6 bases lay outside the gene matches. The germline V gene encodes CDR1 MDHEN and CDR2 SYDVKM. CDR3 length: 13 amino acids. CDR3 DNA sequence: TGTGCCAGCAGTCTCAACAGGGGGCTCGGCTACACCTTC. It is translated as CASSLNRGLGYTF.

The V and J genes are TRBV30 and TRBJ2-7; D not certain. The V gene lost 5 bases and the J gene lost 2 bases, with 13 bases spanning the gap. CDR1 and CDR2 from the germline V gene are GTSNPN and SVGIG (reference sequence). The CDR3 covers 13 residues. CDR3 amino acids: CAWQRRSTYEQYF. The DNA for the CDR3 is TGTGCCTGGCAGCGACGATCAACCTACGAGCAGTACTTC.

This chain joins TRBV6-5 and TRBJ2-2; the match to TRBD2 covers 7 bases. The junction had 8 bases not matched to a gene; V was cut back by 5 bases and J by 5 bases. This CDR3 comprises 15 residues. From germline, CDR1 is MNHEY and CDR2 SVGAGI. The CDR3 loop is CASSPLGRETGELFF. In DNA form, the CDR3 reads TGTGCCAGCAGTCCACTAGGGAGGGAGACCGGGGAGCTGTTTTTT.

The chain is built from TRBV28 and TRBJ1-5, with 12 bases lining up with TRBD1. CDR3 length: 15 amino acids. V dropped 6 bases and J dropped 6; count of bases not matched to a gene: 6. Germline V gives CDR1 MDHEN, CDR2 SYDVKM. CDR3 sequence: CASRSGTGGLQPQHF. For the CDR3, the DNA is TGTGCCAGCAGGTCCGGGACAGGGGGCCTTCAGCCCCAGCATTTT.

J is TRBJ2-1 and V is TRBV30; TRBD1 matches 9 bases. The CDR3 loop spans 14 amino acids. The V and J ends lost 5 bases and 5 bases, in that order; junction bases with no gene match: 7. CDR1 and CDR2 from the germline V gene are GTSNPN and SVGIG (reference sequence). CDR3 protein: CAWARQGGDNEQFF. CDR3 DNA: TGTGCCTGGGCTCGACAGGGGGGAGACAATGAGCAGTTCTTC.

This clone was observed a single time. J is TRBJ2-1 and V is TRBV19; TRBD2 agrees at 10 bases. J was trimmed by 9 bases and V by 8 bases; bases with no gene match: 13. Germline V gene data show CDR1 as LNHDA and CDR2 as SQIVND (reference sequence). The CDR3 spans 15 residues. CDR3 sequence (DNA): TGTGCCAGTGGGCCAGCGGGAGGGCGTTTTAGTGAGCAGTTCTTC. Its translation is CASGPAGGRFSEQFF.

This clone was picked up one time. This rearrangement joins TRBV14 to TRBJ1-1, with D uncertain. CDR3 length: 14 amino acids. Germline values: CDR1 SGHDN, CDR2 FVKESK. Trimming took 4 bases from V and 2 from J, leaving 11 bases between them. As DNA, the CDR3 is TGTGCCAGCAGCCGGAAGTGGGCTAACACTGAAGCTTTCTTT. Translating gives CASSRKWANTEAFF.